This T cell receptor (beta chain) was documented in a study of blood T cells in healthy people across ages. Overall study context: About one barcoded beta molecule per two T cells was captured by template switching. Study observations and caveats: PBMCs were not sorted, which prevented a conclusive comparison of naive versus antigen-experienced cells. Donors of long life had a larger count of naive CD4+ cells and greater diversity than aged donors.

Worth noting for this clonotype: Its antigen is still unknown.

Using a J-beta primer mix together with a sample-barcoded 5' primer, a second PCR was run for roughly 7 to 12 cycles. MiXCR, applied by TCRdb to the 5' RACE reads, yields one record per CDR3 protein. This table holds about 1.4 million distinct CDR3 sequences, around 55% found once. The V and J ends lost 3 bases and 4 bases respectively, with 13 bases between them. The CDR3 contains 15 residues. Total RNA was isolated from each sample in quantities of at least 6 micrograms. The sample consisted of blood. This chain links TRBV12-3 or TRBV12-4 with TRBJ2-1; D is undetermined. The sequence derives from a man aged 18 to 29 in good health. The DNA for the CDR3 is TGTGCCAGCAGTTTCGGCTCCAACTTTTACAATGAGCAGTTCTTC. Amino acids: CASSFGSNFYNEQFF.